The 11 T cell receptor beta chains given below trace back to one sample, sequenced in a study of breast tumors, draining lymph nodes, adjacent tissues. TCRdb reanalysed the multiplex PCR reads using MiXCR and keeps one entry per CDR3 protein. The sample has around 120,000 distinct CDR3 sequences, 15% to 20% seen once. The lymph nodes were axillary draining lymph nodes from breast cancer patients. The sequenced sample was axillary lymph node tissue. The source is a female donor with breast cancer. Some clones in this sample may be carry-over from other donors' samples.

Points on this clonotype: Likely a read error: the CDR3 ends without its conserved phenylalanine or tryptophan. The chain combines TRBV12-3 or TRBV12-4 with TRBJ1-5, with a tentative D call TRBD1 (6 bases). The V and J ends lost 2 bases and 7 bases respectively, with 12 bases between them. This CDR3 is 14 amino acids long. CDR3 amino acids: CASSLSGGGQPQHL. The CDR3 DNA is TGTGCCAGCAGTTTATCGGGGGGCGGGCAGCCCCAGCATCTT.

A few counts support this clonotype. This sequence joins TRBV19 and TRBJ2-4; D gene uncertain. V lost 4 bases, J lost 1 base, and 14 bases lay in between. CDR1 LNHDA and CDR2 SQIVND come from the germline V gene (reference sequence). CDR3 length equals 16 residues. For the CDR3, the DNA is TGTGCCAGTAGTACCATGTGGGCGGCGGCCAAAAACATTCAGTACTTC. Translating gives CASSTMWAAAKNIQYF.

This clonotype was detected many times. This chain links TRBV5-1 with TRBJ2-1; TRBD2 matches at 11 bases. The CDR3 totals 15 residues. CDR1 is SGHRS, CDR2 YFSETQ, per germline. With V trimmed by 4 bases and J by 6 bases, 6 bases remained unmatched. The CDR3 nucleotides are TGCGCCAGCAGCACTTTAGCGGGAGGGCTCAATGAGCAGTTCTTC. As protein: CASSTLAGGLNEQFF.

In this sample, this clonotype turned up many times. V is TRBV19 and J is TRBJ2-3; D remains ambiguous. The CDR3 runs 12 residues. Per the germline V gene, CDR1 is LNHDA and CDR2 is SQIVND (reference sequence). The ends were cut back, 3 bases at V and 3 bases at J, with 4 bases in the middle. The CDR3 here is CASSIGTDTQYF. As DNA, the CDR3 is TGTGCCAGTAGTATCGGTACAGATACGCAGTATTTT.

This clonotype was seen only a few times. J is TRBJ1-5 and V is TRBV28; the D is unclear. The V gene lost 1 base and the J gene lost 1 base, with 14 bases spanning the gap. From germline, CDR1 is MDHEN and CDR2 SYDVKM. CDR3 size: 17 residues. The CDR3 DNA is TGTGCCAGCAGTTTATTTCCAGTGGCGCTGAGCAATCAGCCCCAGCATTTT. As protein: CASSLFPVALSNQPQHF.

Regarding this clonotype: A much larger clonotype is one base distant, so this may be a read error. The chain links TRBV5-6 to TRBJ1-4; possible D gene TRBD1, 6 bases. The V end was cut by 4 bases, the J end by 0 bases, with 13 bases between. The CDR3 spans 16 residues. Germline V gives CDR1 SGHDT, CDR2 YYEEEE. CDR3 residues: CASSPRQEATNEKLFF. The CDR3 coding sequence is TGTGCCAGCAGCCCGAGACAGGAAGCAACTAATGAAAAACTGTTTTTT.

V is TRBV7-2 and J is TRBJ1-1; tentative D call: TRBD1 (5 bases). The CDR3 is 14 residues long. V was pared by 5 bases and J by 3 bases, with 13 bases between. The V gene's germline CDR1 is SGHTA and CDR2 FQGNSA. The CDR3 DNA follows: TGTGCCAGCAGCCAGAGACAGAGCTACACTGAAGCTTTCTTT. Protein: CASSQRQSYTEAFF. The whole variable domain, remainder taken from reference TRBV7-2 and TRBJ1-1, is GAGVSQSPSNKVTEKGKDVELRCDPISGHTALYWYRQSLGQGLEFLIYFQGNSAPDKSGLPSDRFSAERTGGSVSTLTIQRTQQEDSAVYLCASSQRQSYTEAFFGQGTRLTVV.

This clonotype appeared many times. This chain joins TRBV19 and TRBJ1-2; no clear D gene. The CDR3 has 14 residues. Germline assignment: CDR1 LNHDA and CDR2 SQIVND (reference sequence). Trimming removed 4 bases from V and 6 bases from J, with 15 bases in between. CDR3 bases: TGTGCCAGTAGTACACCCCAGGCTGCTCATGGCTACACCTTC. This codes for CASSTPQAAHGYTF.

The rearrangement links TRBV28 to TRBJ1-6; the D is unclear. Germline V lookup: CDR1 MDHEN, CDR2 SYDVKM. This CDR3 region has 15 residues. V was shortened by 6 bases and J by 6 bases, with 15 bases between the two germline ends. The CDR3 region is CASSLLGSGNSPLHF. CDR3 DNA sequence: TGTGCCAGCAGCCTACTCGGGTCCGGTAATTCACCCCTCCACTTT.

This clonotype has at least ten counts. This chain connects TRBV9 to TRBJ2-1; maybe TRBD1 (6 bases). CDR1 SGDLS and CDR2 YYNGEE come from the germline V gene. The V end was cut by 2 bases, the J end by 8 bases, with 17 bases between. The CDR3 sequence is 15 residues long. In DNA, the CDR3 is TGTGCCAGCAGCGTTTCGGCAGGGGTAATCGATGAGCAGTTCTTC. Translating it yields CASSVSAGVIDEQFF.

About this clonotype: This may stem from a read error, because a much larger clone lies one nucleotide away. The chain links TRBV4-1 to TRBJ2-5, with D uncertain. In germline, CDR1 is MGHRA, CDR2 YSYEKL. With 0 bases removed from V and 4 bases from J, the gap between germline ends came to 6 bases. The CDR3 has 13 amino acids. The CDR3 bases are TGCGCCAGCAGCCAAGACTGGAGAGAGACCCAGTACTTC. Its translation: CASSQDWRETQYF.